What follows are 15 T cell receptor beta chains derived from one specimen sequenced in a study of OX40 agonist ivuxolimab in advanced cancers. Assay used: immunoSEQ multiplex PCR; TCRdb lists only in-frame clones, some missing. The sample lists tens of thousands of clones, less than 90% occurring once. The material was CD4+ or CD8+ T cells sorted from blood, obtained in a trial of the OX40 agonist ivuxolimab. The origin of the receptors is an adult with an advanced solid tumor such as melanoma, head and neck, liver or kidney cancer.

V and J are TRBV2 and TRBJ1-1, with 8 bases lining up with TRBD1. Germline lookup yields CDR1 SNHLY and CDR2 FYNNEI. CDR3 size: 15 residues. Trimming cost V 4 bases and J 1 base; bases outside gene matches: 5. CDR3 sequence (DNA): TGTGCCAGCAGTGCGACAGGGGCCACGAACACTGAAGCTTTCTTT. It translates to CASSATGATNTEAFF.

This clone was counted once. The V call is TRBV30, the J call TRBJ2-7; D possibly corresponds to TRBD1 (6 bases). Germline V gene sequence: CDR1 GTSNPN, CDR2 SVGIG (reference sequence). V was clipped by 3 bases and J by 4 bases, with 13 bases between them. The CDR3 sequence is 13 residues long. In nucleotides, the CDR3 is TGTGCCTGGAGGGCAGGGGTTTTTTACGAGCAGTACTTC. Translated, it gives CAWRAGVFYEQYF. The whole variable domain, remainder taken from reference TRBV30 and TRBJ2-7, is SQTIHQWPATLVQPVGSPLSLECTVEGTSNPNLYWYRQAAGRGLQLLFYSVGIGQISSEVPQNLSASRPQDRQFILSSKKLLLSDSGFYLCAWRAGVFYEQYFGPGTRLTVT.

The rearrangement uses TRBV10-3 and TRBJ1-5, with 7 bases identical to TRBD1. The junction had 9 bases not matched to a gene; V was cut back by 2 bases and J by 2 bases. The CDR3 length is 17 residues. CDR1 is ENHRY, CDR2 SYGVKD, per germline. The CDR3 is CAISETLGGEGNQPQHF. The CDR3 bases are TGTGCCATCAGTGAGACGTTAGGGGGCGAGGGCAATCAGCCCCAGCATTTT.

Concerning this clone itself: This sequence is one base from a far larger clone and is likely a read error. The same CDR3 can be traced to other DNA sequences in this sample. This chain uses TRBV6-4 with TRBJ2-1, with 8 nucleotides matching TRBD2. V lost 2 bases, J lost 0 bases, and 0 bases stayed unmatched. This CDR3 contains 15 residues. The germline V gene encodes CDR1 MRHNA and CDR2 SNTAGT. The CDR3 sequence: CASSDTSGSYNEQFF. CDR3 nucleotide sequence: TGTGCCAGCAGTGACACTAGCGGCTCCTACAATGAGCAGTTCTTC.

The chain has TRBV19 and TRBJ2-7; maybe TRBD1 (6 bases). V shed 7 bases and J shed 7 bases, with 26 bases lying between them. This CDR3 has 16 residues. CDR1 and CDR2 from the germline V gene are LNHDA and SQIVND (reference sequence). In DNA, the CDR3 is TGTGCCAGTAACCCCTCGAAGACACAGGGACCTAAAGAGCAGTACTTC. Its protein is CASNPSKTQGPKEQYF.

The chain links TRBV27 to TRBJ2-1; the D gene is possibly TRBD1 (5 bases). V lost 7 bases, J lost 2 bases, and 12 bases lay in between. Germline-derived CDR1 and CDR2 are MNHEY and SMNVEV (reference sequence). The CDR3 extends over 14 amino acids. Here the CDR3 DNA reads TGTGCCAGCACTTTCAGGGATCCCTACAATGAGCAGTTCTTC. Encoded protein: CASTFRDPYNEQFF.

The chain recombines TRBV19 with TRBJ1-2, with a possible D match to TRBD1 (5 bases). Germline values: CDR1 LNHDA, CDR2 SQIVND (reference sequence). V dropped 4 bases and J dropped 4 bases, with 16 bases sitting between them. The CDR3 runs 15 residues. This CDR3 reads CASSTDTYHSYGYTF. The CDR3 region has the DNA TGTGCCAGTAGTACGGACACCTACCACAGCTATGGCTACACCTTC.

The chain employs TRBV9 and TRBJ2-5; 8 bases are shared with TRBD2. With V trimmed by 0 bases and J by 2 bases, 12 bases remained unmatched. Per the germline V gene, CDR1 is SGDLS and CDR2 is YYNGEE. The length of the CDR3 is 18 residues. The CDR3 reads CASSVATITSGQQETQYF. The CDR3, as DNA: TGTGCCAGCAGCGTAGCTACGATCACTAGCGGACAACAAGAGACCCAGTACTTC.

J is TRBJ2-7 and V is TRBV9; D not certain. This CDR3 is 14 amino acids long. Trimming took off 0 bases at V and 0 bases at J, with 7 bases between the two ends. Germline values: CDR1 SGDLS, CDR2 YYNGEE. CDR3 residues: CASSVGVSSYEQYF. The DNA for the CDR3 is TGTGCCAGCAGCGTAGGAGTGAGCTCCTACGAGCAGTACTTC.

The chain links TRBV30 to TRBJ1-1; no definite D call. This CDR3 is 14 amino acids long. CDR1 GTSNPN and CDR2 SVGIG come from the germline V gene (reference sequence). Between the trimmed V and J ends, which lost 8 bases and 1 base, there was a span of 17 bases. This CDR3 is CAGGKGSPNTEAFF. CDR3 nucleotide sequence: TGTGCCGGAGGGAAGGGCAGCCCGAACACTGAAGCTTTCTTT.

The chain couples TRBV29-1 to TRBJ2-1; possible D gene TRBD1, 6 bases. The CDR3 is made up of 13 amino acids. Trimming took 6 bases from V and 6 from J, leaving 15 bases between them. Germline V lookup: CDR1 SQVTM, CDR2 ANQGSEA. CDR3 sequence (DNA): TGCAGCGTGACTGGGGGCCAGCGCAATGAGCAGTTCTTC. Translated: CSVTGGQRNEQFF.

This clone was counted a single time. The chain uses TRBV7-6 and TRBJ2-1; 14 bases align to TRBD2. Trimming took 3 bases from V and 7 from J; bases not matched to a gene: 2. Germline CDR1 and CDR2: SGHVS and FNYEAQ. There are 15 residues in the CDR3. This CDR3 reads CASSLGLAGDNEQFF. CDR3 in DNA: TGTGCCAGCAGCTTGGGACTAGCGGGAGATAATGAGCAGTTCTTC. Full variable domain (remainder filled in from reference TRBV7-6 and TRBJ2-1): GAGVSQSPRYKVTKRGQDVALRCDPISGHVSLYWYRQALGQGPEFLTYFNYEAQQDKSGLPNDRFSAERPEGSISTLTIQRTEQRDSAMYRCASSLGLAGDNEQFFGPGTRLTVL.

This clone has a single count. V and J are TRBV7-2 and TRBJ2-3, with TRBD1 identical over 7 bases. This CDR3 is 15 amino acids long. Trimming took 5 bases from V and 3 from J; bases not matched to a gene: 8. Germline V gives CDR1 SGHTA, CDR2 FQGNSA. The DNA for the CDR3 is TGTGCCAGCAGCCCGGGACAGATATTAACAGATACGCAGTATTTT. Its translation: CASSPGQILTDTQYF.

This chain links TRBV19 with TRBJ2-7, with 10 nucleotides matching TRBD2. The J segment lost 4 bases and the V segment lost 3 bases, leaving 6 bases of the junction unmatched. The CDR3 loop spans 15 amino acids. The germline gives CDR1 LNHDA, CDR2 SQIVND (reference sequence). Here the CDR3 DNA reads TGTGCCAGTAGTATGGCTAGCGGGAGTGGTTACGAGCAGTACTTC. It codes for CASSMASGSGYEQYF.

The chain joins TRBV6-5 to TRBJ2-1, with 11 bases identical to TRBD2. The trim removed 6 bases at V and 9 bases at J, leaving 4 bases unmatched. In germline, CDR1 is MNHEY, CDR2 SVGAGI. CDR3 length equals 13 residues. DNA for the CDR3: TGTGCCAGCAGCCCCGGGACTAGCGGTGAGCAGTTCTTC. It specifies CASSPGTSGEQFF.